This T cell receptor beta chain was recovered during a study of blood T cell repertoires in COVID-19. Generated by immunoSEQ multiplex PCR, the TCRdb table keeps only in-frame clones and is missing some. This table holds around 200,000 clones, nearly 90% found once. Per the germline V gene, CDR1 is MNHEY and CDR2 is SMNVEV (reference sequence). CDR3 length equals 15 residues. The junction had 9 bases not matched to a gene; V was cut back by 5 bases and J by 6 bases. This clone showed up just once. The receptor's source is a man aged 45 to 65 with acute or convalescent COVID-19. The rearrangement uses TRBV27 and TRBJ2-2; 7 bases are shared with TRBD1. Sequenced input: peripheral blood. The CDR3 coding sequence is TGTGCCAGCAGTCCATCAAGACAGGGCCCCGGGGAGCTGTTTTTT. This encodes CASSPSRQGPGELFF.